Listed below are T cell receptor beta chains from one sample, sequenced in a study of blood T cell repertoires in COVID-19. The method was immunoSEQ multiplex PCR; TCRdb's version includes in-frame clones alone and lacks a portion of them. The table includes more than 300,000 clones, 80% to 90% detected once. Sequenced: PBMCs or T cells enriched from blood (not recorded which). The receptors were gathered from a man in his forties or fifties in a cohort exposed to, infected with or recovered from COVID-19 (not recorded which). Both conserved end residues are part of each CDR3. Fields, in order: D gene, clone size, J gene, V gene, CDR3 DNA, CDR3 protein. The D gene is left open where the match is weak. The size of a clone is reported for some rows only, either as once, few or many, or as a class for expanded clones.

TRBD1 | . | TRBJ1-6 | TRBV27 | TGTGCCAGCAGTCCCAGGGGGGACAGGGGGCTTTCACCCCTCCACTTT | CASSPRGDRGLSPLHF
. | . | TRBJ2-2 | TRBV27 | TGTGCCAGCAGTACAGGGTCCAGGGGCACCGGGGAGCTGTTTTTT | CASSTGSRGTGELFF
. | . | TRBJ1-3 | TRBV5-1 | TGCGCCAGCAGCCAAGACTGGAGCTCTGGAAACACCATATATTTT | CASSQDWSSGNTIYF
TRBD1 | . | TRBJ1-4 | TRBV19 | TGTGCCAGTAGTACCACAGGGGTTGCTAATGAAAAACTGTTTTTT | CASSTTGVANEKLFF
. | . | TRBJ1-6 | TRBV28 | TGTGCCAGCAGTTTGCCCCAGGGAGGCAATTCACCCCTCCACTTT | CASSLPQGGNSPLHF
TRBD2 | once | TRBJ2-7 | TRBV2 | TGTGCCAGCAGTGAAGTAAGCGGGAGGGCCTACGAGCAGTACTTC | CASSEVSGRAYEQYF
TRBD2 | . | TRBJ2-5 | TRBV27 | TGTGCCAGCAGTTTGGCGGGAGTTGGAGAGACCCAGTACTTC | CASSLAGVGETQYF
TRBD2 | . | TRBJ2-1 | TRBV7-8 | TGTGCCAGCAGTTCTCGTCTAGCGGGAGTCTCCTACAATGAGCAGTTCTTC | CASSSRLAGVSYNEQFF
. | few | TRBJ1-1 | TRBV28 | TGTGCCAGCAGTCGCATACAGGGACTGAACACTGAAGCTTTCTTT | CASSRIQGLNTEAFF
. | . | TRBJ1-4 | TRBV18 | TGTGCCAGCTCACCACGGTTTGGAGGACAGCCTAATGAAAAACTGTTTTTT | CASSPRFGGQPNEKLFF
TRBD1 | . | TRBJ2-7 | TRBV6-1 | TGTGCCAGCAGTGAAACGGGACAGGGGTACGAGCAGTACTTC | CASSETGQGYEQYF
TRBD2 | . | TRBJ2-3 | TRBV5-1 | TGCGCCAGCAGCAGGCTAGCGGGCACAGATACGCAGTATTTT | CASSRLAGTDTQYF
. | . | TRBJ2-3 | TRBV19 | TGTGCCAGTAGTATAGTGGCAGGGGGAGGAGCAGATACGCAGTATTTT | CASSIVAGGGADTQYF
. | few | TRBJ1-1 | TRBV7-9 | TGTGCCAGCGCCGGGACAAGCATTAAACGGGGAGCTTTCTTT | CASAGTSIKRGAFF
TRBD2 | . | TRBJ2-3 | TRBV7-3 | TGTGCCAGCAGCCAAGTCCCGGGACTAGCGGGAACGCAGTATTTT | CASSQVPGLAGTQYF
. | . | TRBJ1-1 | TRBV2 | TGTGCCAGCAGTGAAAGGCAGGCGAACACTGAAGCTTTCTTT | CASSERQANTEAFF
. | . | TRBJ2-5 | TRBV3-1/TRBV3-2 | TGTGCCAGCAGCCATGTCCAGGGTGCTGGGACCCAGTACTTC | CASSHVQGAGTQYF
TRBD1 | . | TRBJ1-3 | TRBV29-1 | TGCAGCGTTGGGGACAGCAACTCTGGAAACACCATATATTTT | CSVGDSNSGNTIYF
TRBD2 | . | TRBJ2-1 | TRBV5-1 | TGCGCCAGCAGCTTGTTAGCGGGACTCTCCTACAATGAGCAGTTCTTC | CASSLLAGLSYNEQFF